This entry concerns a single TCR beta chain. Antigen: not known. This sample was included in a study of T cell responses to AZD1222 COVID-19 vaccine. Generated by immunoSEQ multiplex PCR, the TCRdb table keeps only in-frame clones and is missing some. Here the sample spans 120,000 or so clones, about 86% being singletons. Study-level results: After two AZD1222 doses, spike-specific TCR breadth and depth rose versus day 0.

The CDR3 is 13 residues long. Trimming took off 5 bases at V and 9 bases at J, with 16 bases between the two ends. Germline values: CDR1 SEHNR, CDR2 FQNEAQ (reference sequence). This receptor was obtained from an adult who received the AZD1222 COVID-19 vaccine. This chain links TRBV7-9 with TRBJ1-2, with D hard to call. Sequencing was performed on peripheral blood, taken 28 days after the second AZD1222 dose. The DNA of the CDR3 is TGTGCCAGCAGCGCTACTTGGGGAGATAGCTACACCTTC. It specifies CASSATWGDSYTF.